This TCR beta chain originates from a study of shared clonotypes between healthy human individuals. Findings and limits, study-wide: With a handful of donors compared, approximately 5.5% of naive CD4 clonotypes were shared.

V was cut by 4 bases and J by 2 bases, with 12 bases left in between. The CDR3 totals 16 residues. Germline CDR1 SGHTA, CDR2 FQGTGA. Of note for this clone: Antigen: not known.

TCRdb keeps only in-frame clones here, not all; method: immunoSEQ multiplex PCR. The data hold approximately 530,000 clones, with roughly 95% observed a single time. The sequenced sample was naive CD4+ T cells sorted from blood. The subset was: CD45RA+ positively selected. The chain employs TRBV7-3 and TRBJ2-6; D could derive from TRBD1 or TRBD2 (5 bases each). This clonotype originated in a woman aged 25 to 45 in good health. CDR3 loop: CASSSPGTPGANVLTF. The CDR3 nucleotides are TGTGCCAGCAGCTCGCCCGGGACCCCTGGGGCCAACGTCCTGACTTTC.